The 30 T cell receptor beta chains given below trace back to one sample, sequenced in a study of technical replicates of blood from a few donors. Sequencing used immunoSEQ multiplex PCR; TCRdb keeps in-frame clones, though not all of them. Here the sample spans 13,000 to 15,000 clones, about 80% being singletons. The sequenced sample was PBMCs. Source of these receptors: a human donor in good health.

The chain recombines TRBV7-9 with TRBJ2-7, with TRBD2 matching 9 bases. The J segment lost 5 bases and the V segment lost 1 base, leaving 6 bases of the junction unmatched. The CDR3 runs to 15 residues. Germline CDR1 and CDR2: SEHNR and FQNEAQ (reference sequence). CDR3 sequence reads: CASSLGSGRSDEQYF. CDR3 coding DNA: TGTGCCAGCAGCTTAGGCAGCGGGAGGAGCGACGAGCAGTACTTC.

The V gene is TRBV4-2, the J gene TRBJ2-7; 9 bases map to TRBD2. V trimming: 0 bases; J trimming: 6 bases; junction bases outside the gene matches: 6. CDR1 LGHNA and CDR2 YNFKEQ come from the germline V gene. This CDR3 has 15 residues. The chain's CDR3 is CASSQEASGIREQYF. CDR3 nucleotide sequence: TGTGCCAGCAGCCAAGAGGCTAGCGGGATTCGCGAGCAGTACTTC.

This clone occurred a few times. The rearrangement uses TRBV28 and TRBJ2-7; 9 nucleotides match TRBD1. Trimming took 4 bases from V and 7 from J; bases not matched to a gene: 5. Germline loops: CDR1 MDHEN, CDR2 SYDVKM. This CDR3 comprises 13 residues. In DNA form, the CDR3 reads TGTGCCAGCAGTTCTGGACAGGGGTGGGAGCAGTACTTC. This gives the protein CASSSGQGWEQYF.

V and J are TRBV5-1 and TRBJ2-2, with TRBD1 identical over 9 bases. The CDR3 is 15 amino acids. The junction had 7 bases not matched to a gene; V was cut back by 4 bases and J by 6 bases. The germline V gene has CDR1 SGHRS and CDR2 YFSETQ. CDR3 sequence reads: CASSLRTGDAGELFF. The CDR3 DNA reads TGCGCCAGCAGCCTAAGGACAGGGGATGCCGGGGAGCTGTTTTTT.

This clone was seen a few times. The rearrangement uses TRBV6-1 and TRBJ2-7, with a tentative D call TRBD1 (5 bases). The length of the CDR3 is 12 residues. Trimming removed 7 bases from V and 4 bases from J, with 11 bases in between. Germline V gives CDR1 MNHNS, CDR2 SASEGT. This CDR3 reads CASKGDSYEQYF. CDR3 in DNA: TGTGCCAGCAAAGGGGATTCATACGAGCAGTACTTC.

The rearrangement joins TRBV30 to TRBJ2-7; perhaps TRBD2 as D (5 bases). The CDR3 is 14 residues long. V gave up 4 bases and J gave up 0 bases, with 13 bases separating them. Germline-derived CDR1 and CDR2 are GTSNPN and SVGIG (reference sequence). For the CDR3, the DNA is TGTGCCTGGAAAGCGGACGCTTACTCCTACGAGCAGTACTTC. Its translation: CAWKADAYSYEQYF. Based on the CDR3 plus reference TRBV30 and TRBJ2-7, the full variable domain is SQTIHQWPATLVQPVGSPLSLECTVEGTSNPNLYWYRQAAGRGLQLLFYSVGIGQISSEVPQNLSASRPQDRQFILSSKKLLLSDSGFYLCAWKADAYSYEQYFGPGTRLTVT.

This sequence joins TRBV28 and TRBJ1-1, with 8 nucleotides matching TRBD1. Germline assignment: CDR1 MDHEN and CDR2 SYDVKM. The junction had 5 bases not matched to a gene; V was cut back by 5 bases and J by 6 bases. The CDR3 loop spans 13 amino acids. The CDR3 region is CASSHRGGAEAFF. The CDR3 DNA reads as TGTGCCAGCAGTCACAGGGGGGGGGCTGAAGCTTTCTTT.

As DNA, the CDR3 is TGTGCCAGTAAGGGACAGGGTATCGGAAACACCATATATTTT. It specifies CASKGQGIGNTIYF. The rearrangement joins TRBV19 to TRBJ1-3; TRBD1 aligns across 9 bases. The CDR3 has 14 amino acids. Germline V CDR1 and CDR2: LNHDA, SQIVND (reference sequence). V was clipped by 7 bases and J by 4 bases; unmatched bases: 5.

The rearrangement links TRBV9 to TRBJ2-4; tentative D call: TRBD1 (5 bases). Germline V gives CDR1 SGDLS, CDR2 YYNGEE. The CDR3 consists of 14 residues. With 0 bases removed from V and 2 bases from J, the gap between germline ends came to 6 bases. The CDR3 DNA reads TGTGCCAGCAGCGTAGGGGGCTCCAAAAACATTCAGTACTTC. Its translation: CASSVGGSKNIQYF.

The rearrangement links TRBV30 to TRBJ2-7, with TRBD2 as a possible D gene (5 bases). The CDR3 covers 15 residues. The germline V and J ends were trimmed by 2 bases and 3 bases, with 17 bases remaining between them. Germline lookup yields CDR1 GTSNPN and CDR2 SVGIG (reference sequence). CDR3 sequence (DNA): TGTGCCTGGAGTCCCGGAGGAGCGGAACACTACGAGCAGTACTTC. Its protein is CAWSPGGAEHYEQYF.

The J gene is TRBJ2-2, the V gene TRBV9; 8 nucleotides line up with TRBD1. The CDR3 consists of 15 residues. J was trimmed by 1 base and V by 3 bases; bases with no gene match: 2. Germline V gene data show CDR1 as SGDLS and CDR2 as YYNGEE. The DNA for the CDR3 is TGTGCCAGCAGCGCCGGGACAGGGAACACCGGGGAGCTGTTTTTT. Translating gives CASSAGTGNTGELFF.

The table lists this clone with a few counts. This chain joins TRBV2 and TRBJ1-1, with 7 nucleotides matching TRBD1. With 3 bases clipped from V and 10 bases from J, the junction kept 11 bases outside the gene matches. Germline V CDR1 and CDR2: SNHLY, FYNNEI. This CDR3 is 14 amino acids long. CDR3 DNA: TGTGCCAGCAGTGACACAGGGGTTCTGGGGGTAGCTTTCTTT. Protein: CASSDTGVLGVAFF.

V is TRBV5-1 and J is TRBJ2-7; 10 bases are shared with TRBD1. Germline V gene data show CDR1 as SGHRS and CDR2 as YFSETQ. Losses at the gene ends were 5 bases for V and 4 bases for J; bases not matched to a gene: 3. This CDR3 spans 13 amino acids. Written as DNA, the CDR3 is TGCGCCAGCAGTGGGGACAGGGGTTACGAGCAGTACTTC. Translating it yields CASSGDRGYEQYF. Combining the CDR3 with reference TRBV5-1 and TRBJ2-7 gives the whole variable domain KAGVTQTPRYLIKTRGQQVTLSCSPISGHRSVSWYQQTPGQGLQFLFEYFSETQRNKGNFPGRFSGRQFSNSRSEMNVSTLELGDSALYLCASSGDRGYEQYFGPGTRLTVT.

The CDR3 sequence: CASSLGAGGQGTDTQYF. The CDR3 DNA reads as TGTGCCAGCAGCTTAGGGGCCGGGGGACAGGGAACAGATACGCAGTATTTT. J is TRBJ2-3 and V is TRBV11-2; 9 nucleotides match TRBD1. With 1 base clipped from V and 3 bases from J, the junction kept 8 bases outside the gene matches. In germline, CDR1 is SGHAT, CDR2 FQNNGV. The CDR3 is 17 amino acids.

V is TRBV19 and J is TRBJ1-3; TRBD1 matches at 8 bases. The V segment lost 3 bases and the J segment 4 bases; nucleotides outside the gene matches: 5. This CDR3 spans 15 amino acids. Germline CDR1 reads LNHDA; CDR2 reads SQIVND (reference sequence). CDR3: CASSIDRGEGNTIYF. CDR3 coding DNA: TGTGCCAGTAGTATTGACAGGGGCGAAGGAAACACCATATATTTT.

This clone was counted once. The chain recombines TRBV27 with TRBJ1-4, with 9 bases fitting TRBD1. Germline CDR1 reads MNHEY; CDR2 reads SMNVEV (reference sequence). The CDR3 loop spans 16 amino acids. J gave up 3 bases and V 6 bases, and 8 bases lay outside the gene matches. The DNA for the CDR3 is TGTGCCAGCAGCAACAGGGGGCGCGGGGCTAATGAAAAACTGTTTTTT. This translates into CASSNRGRGANEKLFF.

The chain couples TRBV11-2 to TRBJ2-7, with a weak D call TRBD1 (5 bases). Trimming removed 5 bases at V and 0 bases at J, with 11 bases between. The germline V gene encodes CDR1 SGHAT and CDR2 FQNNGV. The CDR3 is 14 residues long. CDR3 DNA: TGTGCCAGCAGCCTGACAGTCGTCTCCTACGAGCAGTACTTC. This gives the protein CASSLTVVSYEQYF.

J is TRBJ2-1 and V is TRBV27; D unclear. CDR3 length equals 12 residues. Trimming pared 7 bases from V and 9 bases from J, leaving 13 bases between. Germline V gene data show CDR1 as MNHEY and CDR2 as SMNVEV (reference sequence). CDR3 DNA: TGTGCCAGCAACCCCCCCCCAGGTGAGCAGTTCTTC. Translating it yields CASNPPPGEQFF.

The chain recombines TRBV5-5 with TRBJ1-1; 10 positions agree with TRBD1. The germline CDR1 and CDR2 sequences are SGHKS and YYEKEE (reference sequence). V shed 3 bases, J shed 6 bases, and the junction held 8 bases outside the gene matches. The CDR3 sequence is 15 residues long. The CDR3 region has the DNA TGTGCCAGCAGCTCGTCGGACAGGGGGTATGCTGAAGCTTTCTTT. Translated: CASSSSDRGYAEAFF.

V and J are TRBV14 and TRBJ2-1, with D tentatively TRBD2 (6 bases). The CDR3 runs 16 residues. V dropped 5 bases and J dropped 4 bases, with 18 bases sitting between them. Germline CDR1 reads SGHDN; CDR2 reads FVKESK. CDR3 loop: CASSWTPSEGYNEQFF. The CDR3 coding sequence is TGTGCCAGCAGCTGGACCCCTTCGGAGGGGTACAATGAGCAGTTCTTC.

CDR3 DNA: TGTGCCAGCAGCGGACAGGGAGGCAATGAGCAGTTCTTC. Translated: CASSGQGGNEQFF. The J gene is TRBJ2-1, the V gene TRBV6-5; TRBD1 matches 8 bases. V lost 6 bases to trimming and J lost 6 bases; unmatched junction nucleotides: 4. There are 13 residues in the CDR3. Per germline, CDR1 MNHEY and CDR2 SVGAGI.

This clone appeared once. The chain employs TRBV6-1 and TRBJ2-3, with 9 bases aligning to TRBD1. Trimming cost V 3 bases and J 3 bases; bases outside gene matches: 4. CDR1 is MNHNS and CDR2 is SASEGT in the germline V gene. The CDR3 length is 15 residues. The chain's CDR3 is CASSDGQGRTDTQYF. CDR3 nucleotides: TGTGCCAGCAGTGACGGACAGGGGAGGACAGATACGCAGTATTTT.

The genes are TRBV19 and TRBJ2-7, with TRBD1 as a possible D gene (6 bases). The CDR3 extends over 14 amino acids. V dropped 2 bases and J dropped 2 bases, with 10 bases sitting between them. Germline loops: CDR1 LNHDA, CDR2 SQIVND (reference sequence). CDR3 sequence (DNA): TGTGCCAGTAGTATACAGACAGGCCCCTACGAGCAGTACTTC. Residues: CASSIQTGPYEQYF.

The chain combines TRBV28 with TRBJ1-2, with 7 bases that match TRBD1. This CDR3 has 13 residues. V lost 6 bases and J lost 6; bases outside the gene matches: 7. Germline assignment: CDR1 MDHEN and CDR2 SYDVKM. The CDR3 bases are TGTGCCAGCAGCCGGGACAGCAAAGATGGCTACACCTTC. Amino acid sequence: CASSRDSKDGYTF.

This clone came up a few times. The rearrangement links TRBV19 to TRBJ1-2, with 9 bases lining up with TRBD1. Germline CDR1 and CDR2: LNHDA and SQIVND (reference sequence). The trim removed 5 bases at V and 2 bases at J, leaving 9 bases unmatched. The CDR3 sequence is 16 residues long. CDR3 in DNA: TGTGCCAGTAGTGTGTCCGGGACAGGGTTAAACTATGGCTACACCTTC. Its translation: CASSVSGTGLNYGYTF.

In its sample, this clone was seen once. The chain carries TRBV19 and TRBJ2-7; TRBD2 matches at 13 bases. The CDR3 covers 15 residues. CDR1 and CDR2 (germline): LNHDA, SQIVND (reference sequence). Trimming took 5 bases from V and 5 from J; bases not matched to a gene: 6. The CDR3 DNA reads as TGTGCCAGTAGTGTTCGGACTAGCGGGAGTCACGAGCAGTACTTC. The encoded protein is CASSVRTSGSHEQYF.

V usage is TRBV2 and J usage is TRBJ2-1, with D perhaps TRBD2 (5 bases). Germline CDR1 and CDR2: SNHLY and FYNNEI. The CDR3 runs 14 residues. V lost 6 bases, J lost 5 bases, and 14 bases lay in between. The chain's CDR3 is CASSAQVGDNEQFF. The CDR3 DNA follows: TGTGCCAGCAGCGCGCAGGTGGGAGACAATGAGCAGTTCTTC.

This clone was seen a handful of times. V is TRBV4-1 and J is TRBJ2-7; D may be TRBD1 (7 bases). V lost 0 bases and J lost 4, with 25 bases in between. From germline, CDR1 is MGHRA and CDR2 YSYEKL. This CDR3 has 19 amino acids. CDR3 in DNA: TGCGCCAGCAGCCAAGATGGCCCTACAACAGGGGAGGTGCTTTACGAGCAGTACTTC. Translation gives CASSQDGPTTGEVLYEQYF.

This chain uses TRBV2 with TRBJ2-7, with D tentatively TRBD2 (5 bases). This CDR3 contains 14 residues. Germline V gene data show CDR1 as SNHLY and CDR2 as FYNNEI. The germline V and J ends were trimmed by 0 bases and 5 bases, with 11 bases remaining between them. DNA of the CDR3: TGTGCCAGCAGTGAAGCGACTACTGCCGACGAGCAGTACTTC. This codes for CASSEATTADEQYF.

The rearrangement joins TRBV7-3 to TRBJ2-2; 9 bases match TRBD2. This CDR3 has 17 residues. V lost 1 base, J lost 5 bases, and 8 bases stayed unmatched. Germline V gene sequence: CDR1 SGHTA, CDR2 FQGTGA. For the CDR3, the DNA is TGTGCCAGCAGCTTAATGGGGGCTAGCGGGAATACCGGGGAGCTGTTTTTT. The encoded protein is CASSLMGASGNTGELFF.